This TCR beta chain comes out of a study of T cells after posttransplantation cyclophosphamide. Findings and caveats of the study: Recipient CMV seropositivity and CMV reactivation strongly tracked TRB clonality.

This clone came up many times. As yet, its antigen is unknown. There are 16 residues in the CDR3. V dropped 6 bases and J dropped 0 bases, with 15 bases sitting between them. Germline V gene lookup returns CDR1 MRHNA and CDR2 SNTAGT. Clones were sequenced by immunoSEQ multiplex PCR, and TCRdb holds only the in-frame ones, with some missing. Listed for the sample are tens of thousands of clones, none seen a single time. The receptor's source is a man aged 35 to 55 in good health, CMV-negative, and a related stem cell transplant donor. J is TRBJ1-3 and V is TRBV6-4; D may be TRBD1 (6 bases). The source material was PBMCs. The CDR3 DNA is TGTGCCAGCAGCCACAGGGAATCAGACTCTGGAAACACCATATATTTT. It encodes CASSHRESDSGNTIYF.